This T cell receptor beta chain comes out of a study of response to subunit inactivated influenza vaccine. TCRdb reprocessed the RT-PCR reads with MiXCR, giving one entry per CDR3 protein. The repertoire includes about 240,000 distinct CDR3 sequences, 9% to 15% of them detected once, and less than 8.5% sits in the top ten. In its sample, this clonotype was seen a few times. Its matching antigen is unknown. The CDR3 is 15 amino acids. Per germline, CDR1 MNHEY and CDR2 SVGAGI. V was shortened by 0 bases and J by 4 bases, with 10 bases between the two germline ends. General study points: The authors proposed limited new T cell recruitment per seasonal influenza vaccination.

The genes are TRBV6-5 and TRBJ1-5, with D possibly matching TRBD1 (6 bases). The sample here was non-naive T cells sorted from PBMCs, taken approximately 15 days before vaccination. This clonotype originated in a man aged 45 to 65 who received an inactivated influenza vaccine. The DNA of the CDR3 is TGTGCCAGCAGTTACTCAAGGCAGGGGAATCAGCCCCAGCATTTT. It is translated as CASSYSRQGNQPQHF.